This T cell receptor beta chain was profiled in a study of blood T cell repertoires in COVID-19. Overall study context: Samples taken during acute and convalescent COVID-19 were collected in the United States, Italy and Spain.

There are 13 residues in the CDR3. In germline, CDR1 is SGHAT, CDR2 FQNNGV. Trimming took 4 bases from V and 6 from J; bases not matched to a gene: 3. Sequencing was performed with immunoSEQ multiplex PCR; in TCRdb, only in-frame clones are kept and a portion is missing. The data show about 300,000 clones, 75% to 95% seen once. The V and J genes are TRBV11-2 and TRBJ2-3; 8 nucleotides match TRBD2. The TCR comes from a woman aged 30 to 39 who had recovered from COVID-19. Material for sequencing was PBMCs or T cells enriched from blood (not recorded which). CDR3 loop: CASSYPGGDTQYF. The CDR3 nucleotides read TGTGCCAGCAGCTACCCGGGGGGGGATACGCAGTATTTT.